The next 23 T cell receptor beta chains were all read from a single sample in a study of T cell changes during pregnancy in multiple sclerosis. Clones were sequenced by immunoSEQ multiplex PCR, and TCRdb holds only the in-frame ones, with some missing. The sample gives about 68,000 clones, 91% of which show up once; roughly 0.8% is in the top ten. The material was peripheral blood, obtained in the second trimester of pregnancy. All receptors derive from a female donor with multiple sclerosis, enrolled in a pregnancy study.

The chain joins TRBV7-3 to TRBJ2-5, with 11 bases matching TRBD1. The CDR3 is 16 amino acids. V was clipped by 5 bases and J by 4 bases; unmatched bases: 9. Germline lookup yields CDR1 SGHTA and CDR2 FQGTGA. CDR3 amino acids: CASSVGQGVIGETQYF. The CDR3 DNA is TGTGCCAGCAGCGTGGGACAGGGGGTAATCGGAGAGACCCAGTACTTC. Complete variable domain (other parts from reference TRBV7-3 and TRBJ2-5): GAGVSQTPSNKVTEKGKYVELRCDPISGHTALYWYRQSLGQGPEFLIYFQGTGAADDSGLPNDRFFAVRPEGSVSTLKIQRTERGDSAVYLCASSVGQGVIGETQYFGPGTRLLVL.

This clone came up once. Written as DNA, the CDR3 is TGTGCCAGCAGCGTAGCTGCAGCGGGGGGGCCATTCGGGGAGCAGTTCTTC. It translates to CASSVAAAGGPFGEQFF. This chain uses TRBV9 with TRBJ2-1; 10 nucleotides match TRBD2. With 0 bases clipped from V and 10 bases from J, the junction kept 13 bases outside the gene matches. CDR3 size: 17 residues. Germline V CDR1 and CDR2: SGDLS, YYNGEE.

V gene TRBV6-6 combines with J gene TRBJ1-1, with unresolved D. Germline V gives CDR1 MNHNY, CDR2 SVGAGI (reference sequence). Trimming took 6 bases from V and 0 from J, leaving 8 bases between them. The CDR3 is 13 amino acids. The CDR3 DNA sequence: TGTGCCAGCAGGCTGAGCATGAACACTGAAGCTTTCTTT. Translating gives CASRLSMNTEAFF.

This clone was counted only a few times. The rearrangement uses TRBV9 and TRBJ2-5; 10 nucleotides match TRBD2. In germline, CDR1 is SGDLS, CDR2 YYNGEE. Unmatched junction bases numbered 2, after V lost 1 base and J lost 5 bases. The CDR3 is 14 amino acids. The CDR3 spells CASSVLAGDETQYF. CDR3 in DNA: TGTGCCAGCAGCGTACTAGCGGGGGATGAGACCCAGTACTTC.

The rearrangement links TRBV7-3 to TRBJ1-2; D unresolved. The CDR3 contains 14 residues. Per the germline V gene, CDR1 is SGHTA and CDR2 is FQGTGA. V gave up 0 bases and J gave up 2 bases, with 7 bases separating them. The CDR3 DNA reads TGTGCCAGCAGCTTAACCTCGGGGAACTATGGCTACACCTTC. This sequence encodes CASSLTSGNYGYTF.

The chain is built from TRBV6-5 and TRBJ1-2, with D possibly TRBD1 on 6 matching bases. The CDR3 consists of 15 residues. Germline V lookup: CDR1 MNHEY, CDR2 SVGAGI. V was clipped by 0 bases and J by 9 bases, with 17 bases between them. CDR3 amino acids: CASSYSQGRGRSYTF. In nucleotides, the CDR3 is TGTGCCAGCAGTTACTCACAGGGCAGGGGAAGGAGCTACACCTTC.

This clone was seen just once. The chain links TRBV7-2 to TRBJ1-5; maybe TRBD1 (5 bases). The CDR3 loop spans 14 amino acids. The V gene's germline CDR1 is SGHTA and CDR2 FQGNSA. The V gene lost 5 bases and the J gene lost 3 bases, with 11 bases spanning the gap. The CDR3 loop reads CASSEGLVNQPQHF. In DNA, the CDR3 is TGTGCCAGCAGCGAGGGACTGGTCAATCAGCCCCAGCATTTT.

The chain recombines TRBV6-5 with TRBJ2-7; the match to TRBD1 covers 8 bases. The CDR3 runs to 14 residues. Unmatched junction bases numbered 10, after V lost 6 bases and J lost 6 bases. The germline V gene encodes CDR1 MNHEY and CDR2 SVGAGI. This chain's CDR3 is CASRKGQVNGEQYF. CDR3 nucleotide sequence: TGTGCCAGCAGGAAGGGACAGGTTAATGGCGAGCAGTACTTC.

CDR3 DNA: TGTGCCAGCAGCCATAGGGGGACCCCTGAAGCTTTCTTT. This sequence encodes CASSHRGTPEAFF. V is TRBV14 and J is TRBJ1-1; maybe TRBD1 (6 bases). CDR1 is SGHDN, CDR2 FVKESK, per germline. This CDR3 is built from 13 residues. The V end lost 3 bases, the J end lost 6 bases, and 11 bases lay between the germline ends.

The rearrangement links TRBV9 to TRBJ2-2; TRBD1 might be the D (6 bases). Trimming took 3 bases from V and 6 from J, leaving 9 bases between them. Germline CDR1 and CDR2: SGDLS and YYNGEE. The CDR3 length is 13 residues. The CDR3 sequence: CASSGQVAGELFF. CDR3 DNA sequence: TGTGCCAGCAGCGGACAGGTGGCCGGGGAGCTGTTTTTT.

This rearrangement joins TRBV7-3 to TRBJ2-1; 14 bases line up with TRBD2. The germline CDR1 and CDR2 sequences are SGHTA and FQGTGA. The trim removed 3 bases at V and 1 base at J, leaving 8 bases unmatched. The CDR3 runs to 19 residues. CDR3 loop: CASSFWGTSGGGSYNEQFF. CDR3 bases: TGTGCCAGCAGCTTTTGGGGGACTAGCGGGGGCGGGTCCTACAATGAGCAGTTCTTC.

This chain uses TRBV6-6 with TRBJ2-2; a weak D match, TRBD2 (5 bases). The CDR3 is 14 residues long. V gave up 3 bases and J gave up 5 bases, with 10 bases separating them. The germline V gene encodes CDR1 MNHNY and CDR2 SVGAGI (reference sequence). The CDR3 loop is CASSYVAGTGELFF. DNA for the CDR3: TGTGCCAGCAGTTATGTTGCGGGTACCGGGGAGCTGTTTTTT.

The gene calls are TRBV30 and TRBJ2-7, with 8 positions matching TRBD1. In germline, CDR1 is GTSNPN, CDR2 SVGIG (reference sequence). The V gene end was trimmed by 8 bases and the J gene end by 1 base; junction bases not matched to a gene: 4. The CDR3 contains 12 residues. In nucleotides, the CDR3 is TGTGCCGGCGACAGGGGTTCCTACGAGCAGTACTTC. Its protein is CAGDRGSYEQYF.

The CDR3 DNA is TGTGCCAGCATCGACGTGGCAGCCGGGTCCTACAATGAGCAGTTCTTC. Amino acid sequence: CASIDVAAGSYNEQFF. The rearrangement links TRBV6-6 to TRBJ2-1; no reliable D call. Germline loops: CDR1 MNHNY, CDR2 SVGAGI (reference sequence). The CDR3 has 16 amino acids. V lost 7 bases and J lost 1, with 17 bases in between.

The V call is TRBV6-5, the J call TRBJ2-7; maybe TRBD2 (6 bases). Deletions cut 6 bases from V and 3 bases from J, with 12 bases between. This CDR3 spans 13 amino acids. The germline V gene encodes CDR1 MNHEY and CDR2 SVGAGI. CDR3 nucleotide sequence: TGTGCCAGCAGCCGCGACGGGGGCTACGAGCAGTACTTC. Its protein product is CASSRDGGYEQYF.

The genes are TRBV6-5 and TRBJ1-6; 7 bases are shared with TRBD1. Trimming at V came to 10 bases and at J to 6 bases, leaving 6 bases not matched to a gene. Germline V gene sequence: CDR1 MNHEY, CDR2 SVGAGI. This CDR3 is built from 13 residues. CDR3 sequence (DNA): TGTGCCACCGTGGGACAGACTAATTCACCCCTCCACTTT. This codes for CATVGQTNSPLHF.

The chain is built from TRBV27 and TRBJ1-2, with D perhaps matching TRBD1 (6 bases). The germline V gene has CDR1 MNHEY and CDR2 SMNVEV (reference sequence). V was cut by 3 bases and J by 0 bases, with 17 bases left in between. This CDR3 spans 17 amino acids. CDR3 residues: CASSLNSGVGTNYGYTF. The CDR3 DNA reads TGTGCCAGCAGTTTGAATTCAGGGGTAGGGACTAACTATGGCTACACCTTC.

The CDR3 here is CASSLDRDEKLFF. In nucleotides, the CDR3 is TGTGCCAGCTCACTGGACAGGGACGAAAAACTGTTTTTT. V usage is TRBV18 and J usage is TRBJ1-4; the match to TRBD1 covers 8 bases. CDR3 size: 13 residues. Germline-derived CDR1 and CDR2 are KGHSH and LQKENI. Unmatched junction bases numbered 3, after V lost 4 bases and J lost 8 bases.

As for this clone: This sample includes further DNA sequences coding for the same CDR3. The gene calls are TRBV4-1 and TRBJ1-2, with 8 nucleotides matching TRBD1. The CDR3 has 16 residues. The germline V gene has CDR1 MGHRA and CDR2 YSYEKL. V was clipped by 0 bases and J by 4 bases; unmatched bases: 7. The chain's CDR3 is CASSQDPGRGLYGYTF. Here the CDR3 DNA reads TGCGCCAGCAGCCAAGATCCTGGCAGGGGGCTCTATGGCTACACCTTC.

The chain is built from TRBV15 and TRBJ1-4, with TRBD1 matching 7 bases. CDR3 length equals 16 residues. Germline lookup yields CDR1 LNHNV and CDR2 YYDKDF (reference sequence). V dropped 0 bases and J dropped 4; count of bases not matched to a gene: 5. CDR3 bases: TGTGCCACCAGCAGAGAATGGGGGACAGTTAATGAAAAACTGTTTTTT. Residues: CATSREWGTVNEKLFF.

The chain uses TRBV18 and TRBJ2-5; 7 bases map to TRBD1. Germline CDR1 reads KGHSH; CDR2 reads LQKENI. This CDR3 contains 15 residues. V dropped 3 bases and J dropped 2; count of bases not matched to a gene: 6. The CDR3 DNA is TGTGCCAGCTCACCCACGACAGGGTTTCAAGAGACCCAGTACTTC. This encodes CASSPTTGFQETQYF.

This chain connects TRBV7-2 to TRBJ1-6; D is undetermined. Germline values: CDR1 SGHTA, CDR2 FQGNSA. Between the trimmed V and J ends, which lost 5 bases and 9 bases, there was a span of 14 bases. The CDR3 spans 14 residues. DNA for the CDR3: TGTGCCAGCAGCCCTGGGAGTCACAGTTCACCCCTCCACTTT. This gives the protein CASSPGSHSSPLHF.

The chain employs TRBV2 and TRBJ2-1, with 13 bases lining up with TRBD2. Trimming cost V 6 bases and J 5 bases; bases outside gene matches: 4. This CDR3 has 15 residues. The V gene's germline CDR1 is SNHLY and CDR2 FYNNEI. The CDR3 spells CASSLGTSGNNEQFF. The CDR3 DNA sequence: TGTGCCAGCAGCCTCGGGACTAGCGGGAACAATGAGCAGTTCTTC.